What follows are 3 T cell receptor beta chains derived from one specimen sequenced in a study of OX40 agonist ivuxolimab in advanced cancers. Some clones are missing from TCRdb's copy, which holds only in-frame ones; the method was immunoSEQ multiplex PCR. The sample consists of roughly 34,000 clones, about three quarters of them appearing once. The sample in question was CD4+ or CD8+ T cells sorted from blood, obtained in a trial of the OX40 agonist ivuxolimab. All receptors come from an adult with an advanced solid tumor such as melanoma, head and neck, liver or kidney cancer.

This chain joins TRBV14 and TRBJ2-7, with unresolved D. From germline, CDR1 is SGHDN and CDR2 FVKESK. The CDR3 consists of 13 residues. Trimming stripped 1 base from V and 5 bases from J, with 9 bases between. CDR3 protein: CASSQVTFNEQYF. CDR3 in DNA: TGTGCCAGCAGCCAAGTGACATTTAACGAGCAGTACTTC.

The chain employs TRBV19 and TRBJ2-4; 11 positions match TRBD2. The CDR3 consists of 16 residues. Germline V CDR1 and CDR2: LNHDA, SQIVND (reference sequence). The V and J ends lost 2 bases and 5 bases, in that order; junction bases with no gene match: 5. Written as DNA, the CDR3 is TGTGCCAGTAGTATAAGGCTAGCGGGGGGACAAAACATTCAGTACTTC. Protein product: CASSIRLAGGQNIQYF.

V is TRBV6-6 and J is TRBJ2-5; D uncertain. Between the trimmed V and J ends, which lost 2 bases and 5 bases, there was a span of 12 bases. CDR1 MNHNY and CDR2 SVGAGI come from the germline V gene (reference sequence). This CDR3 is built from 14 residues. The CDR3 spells CASSYPPGRETQYF. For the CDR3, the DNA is TGTGCCAGCAGTTACCCTCCTGGTCGGGAGACCCAGTACTTC.